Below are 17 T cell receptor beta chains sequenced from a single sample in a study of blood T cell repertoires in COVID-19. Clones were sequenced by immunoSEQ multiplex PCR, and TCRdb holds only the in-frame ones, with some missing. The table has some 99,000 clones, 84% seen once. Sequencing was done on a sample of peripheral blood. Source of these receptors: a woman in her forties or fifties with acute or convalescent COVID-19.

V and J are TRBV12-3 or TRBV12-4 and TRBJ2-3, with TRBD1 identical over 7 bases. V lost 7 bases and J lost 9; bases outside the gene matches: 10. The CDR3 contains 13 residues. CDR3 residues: CASKSSGTVTQYF. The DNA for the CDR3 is TGTGCCAGCAAATCGTCGGGGACAGTGACGCAGTATTTT.

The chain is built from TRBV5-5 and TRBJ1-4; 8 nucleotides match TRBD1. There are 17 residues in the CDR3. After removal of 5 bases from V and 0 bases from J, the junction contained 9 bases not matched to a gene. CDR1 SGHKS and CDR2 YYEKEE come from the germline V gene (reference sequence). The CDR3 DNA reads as TGTGCCAGCAGTTCACCGACAGGGGTTGCAACTAATGAAAAACTGTTTTTT. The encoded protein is CASSSPTGVATNEKLFF.

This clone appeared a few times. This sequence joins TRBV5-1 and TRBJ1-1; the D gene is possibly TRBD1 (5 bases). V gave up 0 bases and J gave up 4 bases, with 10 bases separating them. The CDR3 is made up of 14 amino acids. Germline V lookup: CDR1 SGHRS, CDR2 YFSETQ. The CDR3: CASSLDRFGTEAFF. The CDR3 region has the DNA TGCGCCAGCAGCTTGGACAGGTTCGGCACTGAAGCTTTCTTT.

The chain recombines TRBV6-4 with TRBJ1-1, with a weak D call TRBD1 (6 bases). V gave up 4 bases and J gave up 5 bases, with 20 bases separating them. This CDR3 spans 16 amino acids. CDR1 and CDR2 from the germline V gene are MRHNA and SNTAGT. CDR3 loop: CASSVQVQGRKTEAFF. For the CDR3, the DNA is TGTGCCAGCAGTGTACAGGTCCAGGGGAGAAAGACTGAAGCTTTCTTT.

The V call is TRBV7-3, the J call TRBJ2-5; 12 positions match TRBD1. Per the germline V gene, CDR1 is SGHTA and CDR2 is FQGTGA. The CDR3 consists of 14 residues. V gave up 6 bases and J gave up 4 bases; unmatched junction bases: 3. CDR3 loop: CASSGDRGPETQYF. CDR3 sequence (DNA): TGTGCCAGCAGTGGGGACAGGGGGCCAGAGACCCAGTACTTC.

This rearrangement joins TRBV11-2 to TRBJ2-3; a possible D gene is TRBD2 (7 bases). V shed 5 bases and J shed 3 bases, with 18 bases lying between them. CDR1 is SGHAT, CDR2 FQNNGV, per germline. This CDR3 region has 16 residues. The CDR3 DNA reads TGTGCCAGCAGCCCGAGGGGGAGCGGGGAGACAGATACGCAGTATTTT. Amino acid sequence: CASSPRGSGETDTQYF.

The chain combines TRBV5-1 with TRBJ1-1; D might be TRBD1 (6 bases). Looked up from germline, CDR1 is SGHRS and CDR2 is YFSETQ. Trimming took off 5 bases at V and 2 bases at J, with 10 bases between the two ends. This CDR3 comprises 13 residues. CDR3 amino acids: CASRGQYNTEAFF. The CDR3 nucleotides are TGCGCCAGCAGAGGACAGTATAACACTGAAGCTTTCTTT.

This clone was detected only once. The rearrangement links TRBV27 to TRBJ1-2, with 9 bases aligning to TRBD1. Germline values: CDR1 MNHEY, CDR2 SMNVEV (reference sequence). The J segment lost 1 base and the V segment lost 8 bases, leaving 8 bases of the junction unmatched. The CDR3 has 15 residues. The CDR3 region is CASGGTGTSNYGYTF. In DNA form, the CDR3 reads TGTGCCAGCGGGGGGACAGGGACTAGTAACTATGGCTACACCTTC.

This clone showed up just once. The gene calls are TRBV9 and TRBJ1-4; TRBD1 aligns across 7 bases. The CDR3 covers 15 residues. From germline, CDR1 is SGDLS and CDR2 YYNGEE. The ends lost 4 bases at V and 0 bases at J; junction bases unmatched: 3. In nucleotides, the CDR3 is TGTGCCAGCAGCCCAGGACAGGCAACTAATGAAAAACTGTTTTTT. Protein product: CASSPGQATNEKLFF.

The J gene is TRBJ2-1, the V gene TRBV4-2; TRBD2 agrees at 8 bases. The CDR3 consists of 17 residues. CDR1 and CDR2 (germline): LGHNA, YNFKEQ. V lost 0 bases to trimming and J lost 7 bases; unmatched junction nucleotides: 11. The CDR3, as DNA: TGTGCCAGCAGCCAAGATTGGACTAGCACCCGTAGAAATGAGCAGTTCTTC. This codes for CASSQDWTSTRRNEQFF.

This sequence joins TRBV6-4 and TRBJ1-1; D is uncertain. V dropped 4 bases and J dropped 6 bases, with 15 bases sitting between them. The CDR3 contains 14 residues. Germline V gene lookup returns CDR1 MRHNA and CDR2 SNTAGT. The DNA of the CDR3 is TGTGCCAGCAGTGTTAGTGCCGGGAGGGCTGAAGCTTTCTTT. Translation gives CASSVSAGRAEAFF.

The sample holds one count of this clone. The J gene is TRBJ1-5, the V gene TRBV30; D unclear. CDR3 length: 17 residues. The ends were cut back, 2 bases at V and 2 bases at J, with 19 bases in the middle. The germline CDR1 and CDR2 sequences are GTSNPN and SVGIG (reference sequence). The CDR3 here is CAWSYGTEGAGNQPQHF. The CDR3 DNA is TGTGCCTGGAGTTATGGAACAGAAGGTGCAGGCAATCAGCCCCAGCATTTT.

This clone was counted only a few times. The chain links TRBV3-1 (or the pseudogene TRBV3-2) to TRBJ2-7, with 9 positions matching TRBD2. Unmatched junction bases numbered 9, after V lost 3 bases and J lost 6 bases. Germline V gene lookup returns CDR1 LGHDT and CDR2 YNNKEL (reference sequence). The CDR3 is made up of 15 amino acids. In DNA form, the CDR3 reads TGTGCCAGCAGCCACGGACTAGCGTACAGCGTCGAGCAGTACTTC. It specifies CASSHGLAYSVEQYF.

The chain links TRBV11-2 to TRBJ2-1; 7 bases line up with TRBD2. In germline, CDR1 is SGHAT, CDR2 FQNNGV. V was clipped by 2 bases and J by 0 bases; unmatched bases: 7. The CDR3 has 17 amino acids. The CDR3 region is CASSLLTGGSSYNEQFF. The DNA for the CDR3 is TGTGCCAGCAGCTTACTTACGGGGGGAAGCTCCTACAATGAGCAGTTCTTC.

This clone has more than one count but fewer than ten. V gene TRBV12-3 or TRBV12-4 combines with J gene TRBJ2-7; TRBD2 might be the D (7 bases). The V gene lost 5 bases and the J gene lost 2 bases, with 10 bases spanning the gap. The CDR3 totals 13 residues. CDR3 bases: TGTGCCAGCAGTCGCGGGGGCACCTACGAGCAGTACTTC. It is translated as CASSRGGTYEQYF.

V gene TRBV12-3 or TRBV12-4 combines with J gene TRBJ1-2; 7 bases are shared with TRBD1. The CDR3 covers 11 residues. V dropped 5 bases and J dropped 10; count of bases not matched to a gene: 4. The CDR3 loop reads CASSPDRIYTF. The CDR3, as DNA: TGTGCCAGCAGTCCGGACAGGATCTACACCTTC.

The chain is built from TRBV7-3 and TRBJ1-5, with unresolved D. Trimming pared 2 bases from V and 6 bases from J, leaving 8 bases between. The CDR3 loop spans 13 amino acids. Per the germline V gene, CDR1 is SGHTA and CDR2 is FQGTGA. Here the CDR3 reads CASSLAAGQPQHF. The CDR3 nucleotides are TGTGCCAGCAGCTTAGCGGCTGGTCAGCCCCAGCATTTT.